This T cell receptor beta chain comes out of a study of blood T cells in healthy people across ages. General study results and limits: Whereas aged donors had fewer naive CD4+ cells, long-lived donors had more of them and higher diversity.

Each sample had at least 7 million PBMCs isolated. Extraction yielded at least 5.5 micrograms of total RNA per sample. The table lists this clonotype with a few counts. Its antigen is as yet unknown. With a J-beta primer mix and a sample-barcoded 5' primer, a second PCR ran 7 to 11 cycles. TCRdb reprocessed the 5' RACE reads via MiXCR and lists one record per CDR3 protein. The sample includes 650,000 to 1,000,000 distinct CDR3 sequences, 35% to 60% of them seen just once. V lost 6 bases and J lost 5, with 17 bases in between. The CDR3 is 14 residues long. This TCR derives from a man older than 75 in good health. The rearrangement joins TRBV12-3 or TRBV12-4 to TRBJ2-7, with D perhaps TRBD2 (6 bases). Sequencing was done on a sample of blood. CDR3 DNA sequence: TGTGCCAGCAGCCCGGGACTCGGTAGGGACGAGCAGTACTTC. Translated, it gives CASSPGLGRDEQYF.